Listed below are T cell receptor beta chains from one sample, sequenced in a study of vaccination and CD4 T cells after COVID-19. Each CDR3 protein is one row after TCRdb ran MiXCR on the PCR reads. This table has roughly 3,800 distinct CDR3 sequences, 16% appearing once. These TCRs are of unknown antigen specificity. The sequenced material came from CD4+ T cells from blood, cultured in vitro. The receptors shown here come from a human donor who had recovered from COVID-19. Both conserved end residues are part of each CDR3. D genes are given only for firm matches. Only some rows state a clone size, as once, few, many or a class for expanded clones.

V	size	D	J	CDR3	DNA
TRBV2	medium-sized	.	TRBJ1-5	CASSVASDQPQHF	TGTGCCAGCAGTGTTGCCTCTGATCAGCCCCAGCATTTT
TRBV5-8	few	.	TRBJ2-5	CASSLDRAQETQYF	TGTGCCAGCAGCTTGGACAGGGCCCAAGAGACCCAGTACTTC
TRBV20-1	.	TRBD1	TRBJ2-5	CSADRARGLETQYF	TGCAGTGCCGACAGGGCTAGGGGCCTAGAGACCCAGTACTTC
TRBV18	.	.	TRBJ1-2	CASSADSYGYTF	TGTGCCAGCTCGGCGGACTCCTATGGCTACACCTTC
TRBV18	few	.	TRBJ1-5	CASSPPDSGNQPQHF	TGTGCCAGCTCACCACCGGATTCGGGCAATCAGCCCCAGCATTTT
TRBV6-1	few	.	TRBJ2-1	CASSERGDEQFF	TGTGCCAGCAGTGAACGGGGCGATGAGCAGTTCTTC
TRBV5-5	.	.	TRBJ2-2	CASSRTFYANTGELFF	TGTGCCAGCAGCCGAACTTTCTACGCGAACACCGGGGAGCTGTTTTTT
TRBV6-1	.	.	TRBJ2-7	CASSEPRQPPYEQYF	TGTGCCAGCAGTGAGCCGAGACAGCCACCCTACGAGCAGTACTTC
TRBV18	.	.	TRBJ1-6	CASSGGPGGSYNSPLHF	TGTGCCAGCTCCGGGGGGCCGGGGGGCTCCTATAATTCACCCCTCCACTTT
TRBV5-1	few	TRBD1	TRBJ1-2	CASDPTGVGGYTF	TGCGCCAGCGACCCGACAGGGGTGGGTGGCTACACCTTC
TRBV5-1	.	.	TRBJ2-3	CASSPPQTSGTDTQYF	TGCGCCAGCAGCCCTCCTCAAACCTCAGGCACAGATACGCAGTATTTT